This entry is about one TCR beta chain. The sequenced template was cDNA made from the entire isolated RNA. TCRdb keeps only in-frame clones here, not all; method: immunoSEQ multiplex PCR. The repertoire consists of some 500,000 clones, with roughly 11% occurring once and the leading ten covering about 0.042%. This specimen comes from a study of beta chain features in type 1 diabetes. The CDR3 contains 17 residues. The rearrangement links TRBV12-2 to TRBJ2-1; the listed D gene, TRBD2, was not tested against the DNA. TRBV12-2 is a pseudogene locus. Sequencing was carried out using naive CD4+ T cells from blood. This sequence originates from a woman aged 18-29 years in good health. CDR3 protein: CASRLATTSGKINEQFF. DNA of the CDR3: TGTGCAAGTCGCTTAGCGACAACTAGCGGGAAGATAAATGAGCAGTTCTTC.